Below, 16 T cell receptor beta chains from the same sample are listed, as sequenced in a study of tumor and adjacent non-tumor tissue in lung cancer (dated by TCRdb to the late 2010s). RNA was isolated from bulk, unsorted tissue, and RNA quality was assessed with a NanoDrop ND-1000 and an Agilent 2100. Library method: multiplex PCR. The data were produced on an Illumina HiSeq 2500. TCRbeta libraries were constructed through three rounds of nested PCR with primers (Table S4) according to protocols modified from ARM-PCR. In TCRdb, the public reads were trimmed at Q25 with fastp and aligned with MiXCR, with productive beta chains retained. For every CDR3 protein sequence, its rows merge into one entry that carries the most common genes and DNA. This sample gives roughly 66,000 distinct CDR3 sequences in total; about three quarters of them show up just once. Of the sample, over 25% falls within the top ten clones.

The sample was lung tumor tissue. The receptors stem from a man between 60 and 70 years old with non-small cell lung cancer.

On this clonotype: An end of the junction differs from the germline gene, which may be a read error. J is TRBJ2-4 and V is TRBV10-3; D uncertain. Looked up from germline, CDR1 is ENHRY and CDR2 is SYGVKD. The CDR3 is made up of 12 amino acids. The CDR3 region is CAISANSNIQYF. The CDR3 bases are TGTGCAATCAGTGCGAATTCAAACATTCAGTACTTC.

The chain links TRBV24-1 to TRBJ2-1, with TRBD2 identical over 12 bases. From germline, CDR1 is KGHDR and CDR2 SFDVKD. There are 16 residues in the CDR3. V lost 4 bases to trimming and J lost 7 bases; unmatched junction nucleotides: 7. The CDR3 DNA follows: TGTGCCACCAGTGACTCGACTAGCGGGAGTGTTAATGAGCAGTTCTTC. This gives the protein CATSDSTSGSVNEQFF.

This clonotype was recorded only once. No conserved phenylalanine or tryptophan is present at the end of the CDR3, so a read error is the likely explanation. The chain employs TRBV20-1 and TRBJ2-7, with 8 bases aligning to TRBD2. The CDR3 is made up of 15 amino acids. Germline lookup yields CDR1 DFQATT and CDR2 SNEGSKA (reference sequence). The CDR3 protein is CSAREKRESSYEQYL. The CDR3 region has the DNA TGCAGTGCTAGAGAGAAGCGGGAGAGCTCCTACGAACAGTACTTG.

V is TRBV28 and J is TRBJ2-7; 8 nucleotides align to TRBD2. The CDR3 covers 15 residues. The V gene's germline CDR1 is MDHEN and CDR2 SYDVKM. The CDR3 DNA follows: TGTGACAACAGTTTAACTACTAGCGGCGCATACGAGCAGTACTTC. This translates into CDNSLTTSGAYEQYF.

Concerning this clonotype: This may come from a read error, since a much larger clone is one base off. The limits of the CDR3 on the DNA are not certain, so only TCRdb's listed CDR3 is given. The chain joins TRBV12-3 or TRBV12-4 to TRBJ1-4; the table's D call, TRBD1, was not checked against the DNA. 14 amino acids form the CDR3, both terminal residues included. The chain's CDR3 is CTSSTSQGGEKLFF.

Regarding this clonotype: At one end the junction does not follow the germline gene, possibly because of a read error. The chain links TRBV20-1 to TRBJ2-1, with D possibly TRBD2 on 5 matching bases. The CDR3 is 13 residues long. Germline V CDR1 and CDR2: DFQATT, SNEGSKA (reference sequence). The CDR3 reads CNARGLGKNEQFF. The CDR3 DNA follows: TGCAATGCTAGAGGACTGGGGAAGAATGAGCAGTTCTTC.

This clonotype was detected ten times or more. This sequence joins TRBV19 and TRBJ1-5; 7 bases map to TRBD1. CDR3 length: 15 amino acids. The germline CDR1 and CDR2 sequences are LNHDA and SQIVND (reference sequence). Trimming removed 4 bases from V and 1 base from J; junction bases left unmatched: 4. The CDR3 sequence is CASSSGTASNQPQHF. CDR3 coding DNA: TGTGCCAGTAGTAGTGGGACAGCGAGCAATCAGCCCCAGCATTTT.

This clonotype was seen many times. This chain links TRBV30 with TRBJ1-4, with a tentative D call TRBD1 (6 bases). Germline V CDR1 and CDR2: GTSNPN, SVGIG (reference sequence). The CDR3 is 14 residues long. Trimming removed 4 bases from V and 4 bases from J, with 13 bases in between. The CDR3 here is CAWTRTDLNEKLFF. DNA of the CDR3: TGTGCCTGGACCCGGACAGACCTTAATGAAAAACTGTTTTTT. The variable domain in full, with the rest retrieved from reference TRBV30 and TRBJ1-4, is SQTIHQWPATLVQPVGSPLSLECTVEGTSNPNLYWYRQAAGRGLQLLFYSVGIGQISSEVPQNLSASRPQDRQFILSSKKLLLSDSGFYLCAWTRTDLNEKLFFGSGTQLSVL.

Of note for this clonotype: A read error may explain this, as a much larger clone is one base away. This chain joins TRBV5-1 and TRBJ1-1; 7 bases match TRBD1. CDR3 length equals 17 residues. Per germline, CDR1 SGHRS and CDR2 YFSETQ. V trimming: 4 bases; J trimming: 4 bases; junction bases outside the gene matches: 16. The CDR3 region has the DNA TGCGCCAGCAGCATGAGTCAGGGGGTCGGTCTAAGCACTGAAGCTTTCTTT. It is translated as CASSMSQGVGLSTEAFF.

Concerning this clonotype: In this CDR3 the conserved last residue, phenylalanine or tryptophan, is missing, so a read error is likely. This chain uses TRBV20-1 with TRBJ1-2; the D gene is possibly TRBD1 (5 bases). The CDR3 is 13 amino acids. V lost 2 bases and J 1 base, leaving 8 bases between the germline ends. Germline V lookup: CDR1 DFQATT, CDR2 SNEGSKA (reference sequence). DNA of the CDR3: TGCAGTGCTAGAATAGGGGTTAACTATGGCTACACCTCC. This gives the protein CSARIGVNYGYTS.

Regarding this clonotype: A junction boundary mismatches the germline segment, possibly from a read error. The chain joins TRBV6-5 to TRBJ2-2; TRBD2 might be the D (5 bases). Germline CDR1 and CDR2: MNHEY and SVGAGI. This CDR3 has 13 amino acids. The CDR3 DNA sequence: TGTGGCAGCAGGAAGAGGGTCGGCGGGGAGCTGTTTTTT. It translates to CGSRKRVGGELFF.

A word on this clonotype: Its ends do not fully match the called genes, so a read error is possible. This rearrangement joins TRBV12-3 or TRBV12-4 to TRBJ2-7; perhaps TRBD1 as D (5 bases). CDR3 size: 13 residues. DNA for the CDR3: TGCGACAGCAGTGACGAATATGACCACGAGCAGTACTTC. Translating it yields CDSSDEYDHEQYF.

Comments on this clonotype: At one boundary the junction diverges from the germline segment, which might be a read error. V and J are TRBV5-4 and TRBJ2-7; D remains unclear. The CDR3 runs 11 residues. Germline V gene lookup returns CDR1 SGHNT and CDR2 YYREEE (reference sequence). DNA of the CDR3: TGTGCCAGCATCTTGAGTTACGAGCAGTACTTC. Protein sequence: CASILSYEQYF.

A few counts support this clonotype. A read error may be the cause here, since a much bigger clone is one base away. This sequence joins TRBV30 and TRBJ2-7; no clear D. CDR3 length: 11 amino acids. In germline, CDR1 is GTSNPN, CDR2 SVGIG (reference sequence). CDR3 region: CVWSLGYEQYF. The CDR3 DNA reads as TGTGTCTGGAGTCTAGGATACGAGCAGTACTTC.

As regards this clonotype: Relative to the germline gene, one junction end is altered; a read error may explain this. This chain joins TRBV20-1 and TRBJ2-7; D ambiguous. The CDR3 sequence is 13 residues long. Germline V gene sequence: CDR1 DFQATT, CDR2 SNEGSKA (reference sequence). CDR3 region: CSATETRVYGQYF. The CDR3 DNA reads TGCAGTGCCACCGAAACACGAGTTTACGGGCAGTACTTC.

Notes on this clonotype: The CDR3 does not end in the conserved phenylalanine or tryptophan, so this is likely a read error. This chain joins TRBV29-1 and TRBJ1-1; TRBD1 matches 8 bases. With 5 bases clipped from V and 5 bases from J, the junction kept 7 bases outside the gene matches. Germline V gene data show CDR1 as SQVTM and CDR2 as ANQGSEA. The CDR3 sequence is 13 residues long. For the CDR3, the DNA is TGCAGCGTTATCAGGGGGCAGCGAACTGAAGCTTTCCTT. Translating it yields CSVIRGQRTEAFL.